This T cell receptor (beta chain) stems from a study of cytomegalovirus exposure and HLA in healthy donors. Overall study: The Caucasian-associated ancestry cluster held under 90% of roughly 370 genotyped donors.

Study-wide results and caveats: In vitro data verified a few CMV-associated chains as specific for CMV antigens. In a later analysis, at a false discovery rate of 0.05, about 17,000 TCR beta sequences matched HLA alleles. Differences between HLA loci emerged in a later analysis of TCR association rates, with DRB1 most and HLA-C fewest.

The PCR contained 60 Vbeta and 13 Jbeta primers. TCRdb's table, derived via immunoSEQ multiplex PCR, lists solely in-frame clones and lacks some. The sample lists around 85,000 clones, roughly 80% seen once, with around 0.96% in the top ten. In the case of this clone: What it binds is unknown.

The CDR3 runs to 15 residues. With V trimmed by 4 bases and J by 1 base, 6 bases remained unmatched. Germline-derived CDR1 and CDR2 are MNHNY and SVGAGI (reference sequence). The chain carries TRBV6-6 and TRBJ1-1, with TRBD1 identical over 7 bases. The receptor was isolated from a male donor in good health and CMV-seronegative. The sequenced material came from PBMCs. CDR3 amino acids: CASSSRTGTNTEAFF. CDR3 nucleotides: TGTGCCAGCAGTTCCCGGACAGGCACGAACACTGAAGCTTTCTTT.